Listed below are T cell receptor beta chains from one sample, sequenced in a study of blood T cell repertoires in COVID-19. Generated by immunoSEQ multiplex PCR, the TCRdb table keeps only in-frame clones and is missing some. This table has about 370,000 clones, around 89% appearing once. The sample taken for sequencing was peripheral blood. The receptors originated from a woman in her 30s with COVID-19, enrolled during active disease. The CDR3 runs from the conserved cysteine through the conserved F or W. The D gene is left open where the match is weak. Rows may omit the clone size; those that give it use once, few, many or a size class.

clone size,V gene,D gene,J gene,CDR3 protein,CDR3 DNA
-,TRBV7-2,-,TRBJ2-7,CASSLAGGGWAAPYEQYF,TGTGCCAGCAGCTTAGCGGGGGGTGGCTGGGCGGCCCCCTACGAGCAGTACTTC
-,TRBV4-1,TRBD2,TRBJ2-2,CASSQVAGGGELFF,TGCGCCAGCAGCCAAGTGGCGGGGGGCGGGGAGCTGTTTTTT
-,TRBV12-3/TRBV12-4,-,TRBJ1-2,CASSFGGGYGYTF,TGTGCCAGCAGTTTTGGGGGAGGCTATGGCTACACCTTC
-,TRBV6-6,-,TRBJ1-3,CASSLQGAGNTIYF,TGTGCCAGCAGCCTACAGGGTGCTGGAAACACCATATATTTT
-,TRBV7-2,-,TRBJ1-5,CASSLVGGGEQPQHF,TGTGCCAGCAGCTTAGTAGGGGGAGGGGAGCAGCCCCAGCATTTT
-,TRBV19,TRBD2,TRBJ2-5,CASSIGEGETQYF,TGTGCCAGTAGTATAGGGGAGGGAGAGACCCAGTACTTC
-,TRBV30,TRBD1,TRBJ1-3,CAGTRDRGSGNTIYF,TGTGCCGGCACTCGGGACAGGGGGTCTGGAAACACCATATATTTT
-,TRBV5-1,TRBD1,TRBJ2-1,CASSLGQGDYEQFF,TGCGCCAGCAGCTTGGGACAGGGGGACTATGAGCAGTTCTTC
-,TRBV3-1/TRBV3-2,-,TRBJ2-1,CASSQVGDEQFF,TGTGCCAGCAGCCAAGTTGGAGATGAGCAGTTCTTC
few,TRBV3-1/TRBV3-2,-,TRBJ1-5,CASSQVRGQPQHF,TGTGCCAGCAGCCAAGTCAGGGGTCAGCCCCAGCATTTT
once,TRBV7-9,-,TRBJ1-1,CASSLIEGGSEAFF,TGTGCCAGCAGCTTAATTGAGGGGGGGTCTGAAGCTTTCTTT
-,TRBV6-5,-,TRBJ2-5,CASSYGPSGTQYF,TGTGCCAGCAGTTACGGGCCCTCCGGGACCCAGTACTTC
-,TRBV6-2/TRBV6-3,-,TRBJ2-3,CASSLEASEIFTDTQYF,TGTGCCAGCAGTTTAGAAGCTAGCGAAATCTTCACAGATACGCAGTATTTT
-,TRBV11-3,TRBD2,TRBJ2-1,CASSPPGLAGGNEQFF,TGTGCCAGCAGTCCACCGGGACTAGCGGGTGGCAATGAGCAGTTCTTC
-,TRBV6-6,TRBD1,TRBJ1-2,CASTLDRVNGYTF,TGTGCCAGCACCTTGGACAGGGTCAATGGCTACACCTTC
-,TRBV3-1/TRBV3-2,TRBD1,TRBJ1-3,CASSHHRGRGNTIYF,TGTGCCAGCAGCCACCACAGGGGGCGCGGAAACACCATATATTTT
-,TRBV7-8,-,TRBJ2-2,CASSFLSRNTGELFF,TGTGCCAGCAGCTTTCTTTCCAGGAACACCGGGGAGCTGTTTTTT
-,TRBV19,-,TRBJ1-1,CASSIFPPGWNTEAFF,TGTGCCAGTAGTATCTTTCCCCCGGGGTGGAACACTGAAGCTTTCTTT
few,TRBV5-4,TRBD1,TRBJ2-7,CASSSSGTEIYF,TGTGCCAGCAGCTCGTCCGGGACAGAAATTTACTTC
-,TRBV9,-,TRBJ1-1,CASSGYRVTEAFF,TGTGCCAGCAGCGGTTACAGGGTAACTGAAGCTTTCTTT
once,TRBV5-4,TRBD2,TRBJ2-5,CASSNPSGIQETQYF,TGTGCCAGCAGCAACCCTAGCGGGATCCAAGAGACCCAGTACTTC
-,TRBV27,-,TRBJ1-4,CASSLSAGGEKLFF,TGTGCCAGCAGTTTATCGGCCGGAGGGGAAAAACTGTTTTTT
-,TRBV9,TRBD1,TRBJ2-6,CASSPRTGLYSGANVLTF,TGTGCCAGCAGCCCCCGGACAGGGTTATACTCTGGGGCCAACGTCCTGACTTTC
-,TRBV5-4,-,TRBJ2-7,CASSFSPIGNEQYF,TGTGCCAGCAGCTTTTCCCCAATCGGGAACGAGCAGTACTTC
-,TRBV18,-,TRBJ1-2,CASSEGLNDRYTF,TGTGCCAGCTCAGAGGGACTTAACGACCGCTACACCTTC
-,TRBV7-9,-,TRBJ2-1,CASILDIAGEQFF,TGTGCCAGCATTCTCGACATTGCGGGTGAGCAGTTCTTC
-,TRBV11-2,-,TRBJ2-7,CASSRTPQGPYEQYF,TGTGCCAGCAGCCGCACTCCACAGGGTCCCTACGAGCAGTACTTC
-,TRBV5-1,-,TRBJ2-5,CASSRSRGTQQETQYF,TGCGCCAGCAGCCGTAGCCGCGGGACGCAGCAAGAGACCCAGTACTTC
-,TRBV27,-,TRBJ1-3,CASSYGSGNTIYF,TGTGCCAGCAGTTACGGCTCTGGAAACACCATATATTTT
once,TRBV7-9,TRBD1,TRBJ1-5,CASSYGQGGKQPQHF,TGTGCCAGCAGCTATGGACAGGGAGGGAAGCAGCCCCAGCATTTT
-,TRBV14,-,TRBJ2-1,CASSQGQGWGEQFF,TGTGCCAGCAGCCAAGGGCAGGGTTGGGGTGAGCAGTTCTTC
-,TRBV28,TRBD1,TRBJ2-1,CASSLYRGPYNEQFF,TGTGCCAGCAGTTTATACAGGGGGCCCTACAATGAGCAGTTCTTC
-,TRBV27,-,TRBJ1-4,CASSLSPWGVEKLFF,TGTGCCAGCAGTTTATCCCCTTGGGGGGTTGAAAAACTGTTTTTT
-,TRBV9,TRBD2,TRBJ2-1,CASSVVSGGPHEQFF,TGTGCCAGCAGCGTAGTTAGCGGGGGCCCCCACGAGCAGTTCTTC
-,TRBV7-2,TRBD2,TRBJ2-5,CASSRQLAGGEETQYF,TGTGCCAGCAGCAGACAGCTAGCGGGGGGGGAAGAGACCCAGTACTTC
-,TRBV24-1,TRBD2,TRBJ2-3,CATSDYLAGGSDTQYF,TGTGCCACCAGTGATTACCTAGCGGGGGGATCAGATACGCAGTATTTT
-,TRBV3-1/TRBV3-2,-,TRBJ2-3,CASSQARTGTDTQYF,TGTGCCAGCAGCCAAGCCAGAACCGGGACAGATACGCAGTATTTT
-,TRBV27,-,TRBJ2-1,CASSWGPRPNEQFF,TGTGCCAGCAGTTGGGGCCCTAGGCCCAATGAGCAGTTCTTC
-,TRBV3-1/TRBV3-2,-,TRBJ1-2,CASSQERGFYGYTF,TGTGCCAGCAGCCAAGAACGCGGTTTCTATGGCTACACCTTC
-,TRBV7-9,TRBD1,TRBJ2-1,CASSPTGGRGQFF,TGTGCCAGCAGCCCCACAGGGGGCAGGGGGCAGTTCTTC
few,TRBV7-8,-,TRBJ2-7,CASSLVWTVSSYEQYF,TGTGCCAGCAGCTTAGTTTGGACAGTGAGCTCCTACGAGCAGTACTTC
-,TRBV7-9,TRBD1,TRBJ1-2,CASSFTGEGDGYTF,TGTGCCAGCAGCTTCACAGGGGAAGGAGATGGCTACACCTTC